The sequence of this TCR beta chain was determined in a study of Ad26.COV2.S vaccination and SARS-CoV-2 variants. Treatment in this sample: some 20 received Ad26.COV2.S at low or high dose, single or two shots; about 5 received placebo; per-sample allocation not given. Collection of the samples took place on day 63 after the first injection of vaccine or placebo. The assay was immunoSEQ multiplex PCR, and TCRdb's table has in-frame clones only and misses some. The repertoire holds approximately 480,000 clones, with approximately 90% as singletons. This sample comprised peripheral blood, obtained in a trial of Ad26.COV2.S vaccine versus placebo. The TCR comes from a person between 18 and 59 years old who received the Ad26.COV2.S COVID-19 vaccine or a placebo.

The CDR3: CSVDWENYGYTF. In DNA, the CDR3 is TGCAGCGTTGATTGGGAGAACTATGGCTACACCTTC. The chain employs TRBV29-1 and TRBJ1-2, with unresolved D. CDR3 length equals 12 residues. Trimming pared 3 bases from V and 2 bases from J, leaving 7 bases between. The germline V gene encodes CDR1 SQVTM and CDR2 ANQGSEA.